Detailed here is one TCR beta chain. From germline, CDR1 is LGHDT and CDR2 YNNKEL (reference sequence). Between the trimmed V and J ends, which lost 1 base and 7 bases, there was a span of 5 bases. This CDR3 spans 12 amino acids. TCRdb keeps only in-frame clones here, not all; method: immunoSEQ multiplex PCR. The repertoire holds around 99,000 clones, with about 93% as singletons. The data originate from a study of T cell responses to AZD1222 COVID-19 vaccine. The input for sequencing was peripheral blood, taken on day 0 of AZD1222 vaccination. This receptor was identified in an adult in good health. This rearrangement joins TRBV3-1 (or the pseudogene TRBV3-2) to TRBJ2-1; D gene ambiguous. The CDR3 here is CASSQGGNEQFF. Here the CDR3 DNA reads TGTGCCAGCAGCCAAGGGGGTAATGAGCAGTTCTTC.